This paragraph covers one T cell receptor beta chain sequence. The data originate from a study of radiation and T cells in renal cell carcinoma. Time point of the sample: blood 2 weeks post-SBRT. Treatment noted: 15 Gy SBRT to primary tumor, nephrectomy 4 weeks later. The patient's renal cell carcinoma had clear cell pathology. V gave up 0 bases and J gave up 2 bases, with 4 bases separating them. The CDR3 runs to 13 residues. Germline values: CDR1 SGDLS, CDR2 YYNGEE. Repertoires were generated with immunoSEQ multiplex PCR, while TCRdb's copy carries only in-frame clones and drops some. In the table there are roughly 150,000 clones, over 80% of which are singletons.

This receptor was obtained from a woman aged 50 to 60 with renal cell carcinoma. This chain links TRBV9 with TRBJ2-3; the D is unclear. This specimen consisted of blood, obtained from a patient whose treatment included radiotherapy and nephrectomy. CDR3 amino acids: CASSVAFTDTQYF. CDR3 nucleotide sequence: TGTGCCAGCAGCGTAGCCTTCACAGATACGCAGTATTTT.